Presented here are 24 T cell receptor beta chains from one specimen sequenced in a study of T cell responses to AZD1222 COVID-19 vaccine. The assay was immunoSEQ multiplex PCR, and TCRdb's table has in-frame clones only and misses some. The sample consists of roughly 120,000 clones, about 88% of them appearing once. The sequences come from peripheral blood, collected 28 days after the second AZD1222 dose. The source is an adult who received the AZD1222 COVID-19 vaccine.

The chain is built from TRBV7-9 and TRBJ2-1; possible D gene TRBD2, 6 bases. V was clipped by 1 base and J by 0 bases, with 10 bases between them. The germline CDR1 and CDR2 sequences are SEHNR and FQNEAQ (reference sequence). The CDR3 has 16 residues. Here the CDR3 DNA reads TGTGCCAGCAGCTTAGAAGGAGGGGCCTCCTACAATGAGCAGTTCTTC. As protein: CASSLEGGASYNEQFF.

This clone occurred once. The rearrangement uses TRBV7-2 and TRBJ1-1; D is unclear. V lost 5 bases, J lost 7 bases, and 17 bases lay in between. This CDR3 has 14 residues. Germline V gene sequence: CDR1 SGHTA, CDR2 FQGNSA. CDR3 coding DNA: TGTGCCAGCAGCCCCCATGCCGTGGGGATTGAAGCTTTCTTT. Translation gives CASSPHAVGIEAFF.

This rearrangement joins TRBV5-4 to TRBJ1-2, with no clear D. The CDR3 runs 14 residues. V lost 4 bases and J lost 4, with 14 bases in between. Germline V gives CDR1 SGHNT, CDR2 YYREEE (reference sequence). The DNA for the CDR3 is TGTGCCAGCAGCCCACGCGGGGAGCCCTATGGCTACACCTTC. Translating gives CASSPRGEPYGYTF.

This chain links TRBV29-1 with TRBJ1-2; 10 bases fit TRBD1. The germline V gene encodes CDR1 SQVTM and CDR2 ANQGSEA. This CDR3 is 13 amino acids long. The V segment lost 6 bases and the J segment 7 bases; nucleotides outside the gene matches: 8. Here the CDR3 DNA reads TGCAGCGTGAGGAAAGGGACAGGGGTTGGCTACACCTTC. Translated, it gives CSVRKGTGVGYTF.

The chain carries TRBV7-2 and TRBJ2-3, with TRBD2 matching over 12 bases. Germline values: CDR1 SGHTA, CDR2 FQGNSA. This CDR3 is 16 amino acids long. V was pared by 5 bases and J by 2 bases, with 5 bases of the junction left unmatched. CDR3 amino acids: CASSPRLAGVTDTQYF. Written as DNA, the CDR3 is TGTGCCAGCAGCCCCAGACTAGCGGGGGTCACAGATACGCAGTATTTT. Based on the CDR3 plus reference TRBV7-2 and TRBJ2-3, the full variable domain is GAGVSQSPSNKVTEKGKDVELRCDPISGHTALYWYRQSLGQGLEFLIYFQGNSAPDKSGLPSDRFSAERTGGSVSTLTIQRTQQEDSAVYLCASSPRLAGVTDTQYFGPGTRLTVL.

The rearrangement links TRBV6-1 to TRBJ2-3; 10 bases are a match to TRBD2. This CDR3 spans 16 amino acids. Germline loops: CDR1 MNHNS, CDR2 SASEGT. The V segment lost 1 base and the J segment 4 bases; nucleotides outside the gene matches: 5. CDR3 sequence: CASSEVSGGAADTQYF. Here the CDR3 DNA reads TGTGCCAGCAGTGAAGTGAGCGGGGGGGCCGCAGATACGCAGTATTTT.

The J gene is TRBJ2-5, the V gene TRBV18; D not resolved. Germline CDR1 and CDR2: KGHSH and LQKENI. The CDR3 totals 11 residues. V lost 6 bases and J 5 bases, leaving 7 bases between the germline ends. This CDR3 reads CASSPEETQYF. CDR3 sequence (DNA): TGTGCCAGCTCCCCGGAGGAGACCCAGTACTTC.

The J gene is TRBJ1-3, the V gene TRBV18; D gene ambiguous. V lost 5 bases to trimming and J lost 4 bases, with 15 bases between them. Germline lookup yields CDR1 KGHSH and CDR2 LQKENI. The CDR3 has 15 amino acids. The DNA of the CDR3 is TGTGCCAGCTCAGCCCTAGTAGCAGAAGGAAACACCATATATTTT. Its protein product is CASSALVAEGNTIYF.

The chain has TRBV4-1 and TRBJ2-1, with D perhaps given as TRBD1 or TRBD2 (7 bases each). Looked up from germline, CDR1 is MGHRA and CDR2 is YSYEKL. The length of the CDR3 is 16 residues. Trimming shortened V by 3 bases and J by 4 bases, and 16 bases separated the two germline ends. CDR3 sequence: CASSHEGQGGYNEQFF. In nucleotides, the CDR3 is TGCGCCAGCAGCCACGAAGGGCAGGGGGGGTACAATGAGCAGTTCTTC.

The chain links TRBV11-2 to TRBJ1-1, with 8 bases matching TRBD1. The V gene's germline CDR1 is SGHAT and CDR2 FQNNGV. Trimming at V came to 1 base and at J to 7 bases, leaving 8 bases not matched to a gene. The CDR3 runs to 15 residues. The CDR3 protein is CASSLAQGATLEAFF. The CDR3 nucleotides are TGTGCCAGCAGCTTAGCTCAGGGGGCCACACTTGAAGCTTTCTTT.

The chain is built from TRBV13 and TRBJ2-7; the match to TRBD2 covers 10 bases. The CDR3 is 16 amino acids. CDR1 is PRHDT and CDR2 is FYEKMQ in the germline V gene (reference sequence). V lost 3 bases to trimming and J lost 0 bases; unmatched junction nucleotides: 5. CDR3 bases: TGTGCCAGCAGCTTCGGACTAGCGGATAACTCCTACGAGCAGTACTTC. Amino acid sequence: CASSFGLADNSYEQYF.

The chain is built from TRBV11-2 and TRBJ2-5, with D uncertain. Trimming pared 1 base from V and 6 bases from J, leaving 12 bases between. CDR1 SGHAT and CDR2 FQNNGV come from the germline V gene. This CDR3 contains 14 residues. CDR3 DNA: TGTGCCAGCAGCTTAGCCCAGGCTGGCAAGACCCAGTACTTC. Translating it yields CASSLAQAGKTQYF.

The CDR3 nucleotides read TGTGCCAGCAGTTACAGGGACAGCGTATCAGGGCAGTTCTTC. It yields the protein CASSYRDSVSGQFF. This chain joins TRBV6-6 and TRBJ2-1; 7 bases align to TRBD1. Per germline, CDR1 MNHNY and CDR2 SVGAGI (reference sequence). This CDR3 contains 14 residues. J gave up 12 bases and V 2 bases, and 10 bases lay outside the gene matches.

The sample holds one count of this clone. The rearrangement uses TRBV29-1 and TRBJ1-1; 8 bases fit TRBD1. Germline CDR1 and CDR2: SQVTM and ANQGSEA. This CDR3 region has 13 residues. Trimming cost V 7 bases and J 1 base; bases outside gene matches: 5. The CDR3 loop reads CSARRGPNTEAFF. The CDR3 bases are TGCAGCGCCCGCAGGGGGCCGAACACTGAAGCTTTCTTT.

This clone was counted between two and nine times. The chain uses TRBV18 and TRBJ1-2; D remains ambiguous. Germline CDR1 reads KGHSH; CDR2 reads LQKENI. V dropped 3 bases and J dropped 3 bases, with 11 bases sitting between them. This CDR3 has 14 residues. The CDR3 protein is CASSPEGGDYGYTF. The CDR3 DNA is TGTGCCAGCTCACCTGAGGGTGGAGACTATGGCTACACCTTC.

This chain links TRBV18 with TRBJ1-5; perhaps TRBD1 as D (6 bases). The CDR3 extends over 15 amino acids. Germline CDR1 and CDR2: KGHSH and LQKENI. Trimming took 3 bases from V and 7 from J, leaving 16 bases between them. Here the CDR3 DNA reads TGTGCCAGCTCACCGACAGGTCGATTGGGGCAGCCCCAGCATTTT. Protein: CASSPTGRLGQPQHF.

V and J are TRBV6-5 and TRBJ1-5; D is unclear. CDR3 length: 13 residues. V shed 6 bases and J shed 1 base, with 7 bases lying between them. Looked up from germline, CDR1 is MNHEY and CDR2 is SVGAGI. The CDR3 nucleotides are TGTGCCAGCAGACCTGGAAGCAATCAGCCCCAGCATTTT. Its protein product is CASRPGSNQPQHF.

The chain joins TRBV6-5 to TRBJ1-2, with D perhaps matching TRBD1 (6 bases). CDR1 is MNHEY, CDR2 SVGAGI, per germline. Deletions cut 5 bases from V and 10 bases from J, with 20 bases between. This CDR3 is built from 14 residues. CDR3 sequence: CASSTRGDPMDYTF. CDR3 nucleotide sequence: TGTGCCAGCAGTACCAGGGGTGACCCTATGGACTACACCTTC.

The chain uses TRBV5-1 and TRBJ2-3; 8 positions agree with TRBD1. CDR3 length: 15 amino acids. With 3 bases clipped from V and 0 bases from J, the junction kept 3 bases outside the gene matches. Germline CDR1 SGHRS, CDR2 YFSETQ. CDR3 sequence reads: CASSSGDRSTDTQYF. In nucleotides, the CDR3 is TGCGCCAGCAGCTCGGGGGACAGGAGCACAGATACGCAGTATTTT. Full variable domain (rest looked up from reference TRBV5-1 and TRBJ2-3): KAGVTQTPRYLIKTRGQQVTLSCSPISGHRSVSWYQQTPGQGLQFLFEYFSETQRNKGNFPGRFSGRQFSNSRSEMNVSTLELGDSALYLCASSSGDRSTDTQYFGPGTRLTVL.

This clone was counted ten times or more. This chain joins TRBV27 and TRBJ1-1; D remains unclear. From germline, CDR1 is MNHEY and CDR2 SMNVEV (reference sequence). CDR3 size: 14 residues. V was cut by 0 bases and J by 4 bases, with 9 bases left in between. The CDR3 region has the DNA TGTGCCAGCAGTTTATCAGGGCTGGGCACTGAAGCTTTCTTT. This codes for CASSLSGLGTEAFF.

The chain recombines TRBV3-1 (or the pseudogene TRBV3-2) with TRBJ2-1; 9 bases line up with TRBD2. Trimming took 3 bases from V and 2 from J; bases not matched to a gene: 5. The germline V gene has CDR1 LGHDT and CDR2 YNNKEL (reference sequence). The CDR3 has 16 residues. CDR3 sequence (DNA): TGTGCCAGCAGCCATATTGAGCGGGGGGCCTACAATGAGCAGTTCTTC. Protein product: CASSHIERGAYNEQFF.

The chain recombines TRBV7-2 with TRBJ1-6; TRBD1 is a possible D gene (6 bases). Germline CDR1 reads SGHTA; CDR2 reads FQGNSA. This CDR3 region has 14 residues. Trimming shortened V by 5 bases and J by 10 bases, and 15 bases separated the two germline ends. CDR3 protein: CASSPAGAGSPLHF. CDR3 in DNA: TGTGCCAGCAGCCCCGCGGGGGCAGGCTCACCCCTCCACTTT.

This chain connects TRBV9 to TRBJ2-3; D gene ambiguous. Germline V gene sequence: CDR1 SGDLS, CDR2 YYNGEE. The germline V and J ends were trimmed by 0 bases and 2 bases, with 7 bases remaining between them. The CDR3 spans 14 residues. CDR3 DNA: TGTGCCAGCAGCGTAGACCTGATCACAGATACGCAGTATTTT. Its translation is CASSVDLITDTQYF.

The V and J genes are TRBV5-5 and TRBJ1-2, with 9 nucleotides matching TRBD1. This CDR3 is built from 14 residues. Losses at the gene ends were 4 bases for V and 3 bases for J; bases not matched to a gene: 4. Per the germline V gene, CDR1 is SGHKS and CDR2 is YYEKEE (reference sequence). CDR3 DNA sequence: TGTGCCAGCAGCCCTTGGACAGGGGACTATGGCTACACCTTC. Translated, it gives CASSPWTGDYGYTF.